What follows are 29 T cell receptor beta chains derived from one specimen sequenced in a study of cytomegalovirus exposure and HLA in healthy donors. PCR was performed using 60 Vbeta and 13 Jbeta primers. Generated by immunoSEQ multiplex PCR, the TCRdb table keeps only in-frame clones and is missing some. This sample has over 110,000 clones, with 75% to 80% found just once. The sequencing input was PBMCs. Receptor source: a woman in her thirties or forties in good health and CMV-seropositive.

The chain carries TRBV5-1 and TRBJ2-2, with 8 bases identical to TRBD2. V shed 7 bases, J shed 5 bases, and the junction held 4 bases outside the gene matches. The CDR3 spans 13 residues. CDR1 is SGHRS, CDR2 YFSETQ, per germline. CDR3 sequence (DNA): TGCGCCAGCGGGCTAGCGGGTACCGGGGAGCTGTTTTTT. Protein sequence: CASGLAGTGELFF.

In this sample, this clone turned up a few times. The CDR3: CAIRNSGRAAGEQYF. For the CDR3, the DNA is TGTGCCATCAGGAATAGCGGGAGGGCAGCGGGAGAGCAGTACTTC. The chain links TRBV10-3 to TRBJ2-7; 11 nucleotides agree with TRBD2. The CDR3 covers 15 residues. After removal of 6 bases from V and 7 bases from J, the junction contained 11 bases not matched to a gene. Germline loops: CDR1 ENHRY, CDR2 SYGVKD.

The table lists this clone with a count of one. The rearrangement uses TRBV7-9 and TRBJ1-1, with D hard to call. V was shortened by 5 bases and J by 5 bases, with 15 bases between the two germline ends. Germline V gene data show CDR1 as SEHNR and CDR2 as FQNEAQ (reference sequence). The CDR3 length is 14 residues. This CDR3 reads CASSPPGLGTEAFF. In nucleotides, the CDR3 is TGTGCCAGCAGCCCTCCGGGGTTAGGTACTGAAGCTTTCTTT.

The chain carries TRBV6-6 and TRBJ2-1; no firm D call. Deletions cut 10 bases from V and 1 base from J, with 14 bases between. In germline, CDR1 is MNHNY, CDR2 SVGAGI (reference sequence). The CDR3 consists of 14 residues. Here the CDR3 reads CATSLGSSYNEQFF. In nucleotides, the CDR3 is TGTGCCACCTCCCTCGGGTCTTCCTACAATGAGCAGTTCTTC.

This sequence joins TRBV5-4 and TRBJ2-5; TRBD1 matches at 7 bases. Germline V gene sequence: CDR1 SGHNT, CDR2 YYREEE (reference sequence). The CDR3 length is 14 residues. V lost 1 base to trimming and J lost 5 bases; unmatched junction nucleotides: 5. CDR3 region: CASSLRTGRETQYF. The CDR3 bases are TGTGCCAGCAGCTTGAGGACAGGCAGGGAGACCCAGTACTTC.

The gene calls are TRBV27 and TRBJ1-2; D is perhaps TRBD1 (5 bases). Trimming cost V 3 bases and J 4 bases, with 18 bases left between them. Germline V lookup: CDR1 MNHEY, CDR2 SMNVEV (reference sequence). The CDR3 consists of 16 residues. CDR3 bases: TGTGCCAGCAGTTTTGCGGACGTCCCCGGGGGCTATGGCTACACCTTC. It yields the protein CASSFADVPGGYGYTF.

The chain uses TRBV9 and TRBJ2-5; TRBD1 matches at 8 bases. The CDR3 consists of 15 residues. Germline V gene data show CDR1 as SGDLS and CDR2 as YYNGEE. V lost 3 bases to trimming and J lost 4 bases; unmatched junction nucleotides: 8. The CDR3 DNA is TGTGCCAGCAGCGGAAGACAGGGGAAGGGAGAGACCCAGTACTTC. Its translation is CASSGRQGKGETQYF.

This clone was seen a single time. The rearrangement uses TRBV9 and TRBJ2-1; D gene ambiguous. The V end was cut by 0 bases, the J end by 0 bases, with 10 bases between. The germline CDR1 and CDR2 sequences are SGDLS and YYNGEE. This CDR3 comprises 16 residues. CDR3: CASSVGRVSSYNEQFF. The CDR3 DNA sequence: TGTGCCAGCAGCGTAGGACGGGTGAGCTCCTACAATGAGCAGTTCTTC.

The table lists this clone with a count of one. The chain links TRBV13 to TRBJ2-7; possibly TRBD2 for D (6 bases). The CDR3 length is 15 residues. With 5 bases removed from V and 3 bases from J, the gap between germline ends came to 17 bases. Germline CDR1 is PRHDT and CDR2 is FYEKMQ (reference sequence). CDR3 coding DNA: TGTGCCAGCAGCCCCCGGGTAGCGGCACGCTACGAGCAGTACTTC. Translation: CASSPRVAARYEQYF.

This chain links TRBV19 with TRBJ2-7; D uncertain. The CDR3 runs to 13 residues. Trimming pared 4 bases from V and 4 bases from J, leaving 11 bases between. Germline CDR1 is LNHDA and CDR2 is SQIVND (reference sequence). In DNA form, the CDR3 reads TGTGCCAGTAGTACGCATATGGAGTACGAGCAGTACTTC. It yields the protein CASSTHMEYEQYF.

This chain links TRBV2 with TRBJ2-7, with 9 positions matching TRBD2. The length of the CDR3 is 17 residues. After removal of 6 bases from V and 4 bases from J, the junction contained 16 bases not matched to a gene. Germline CDR1 is SNHLY and CDR2 is FYNNEI. CDR3 loop: CASSWVGSGRGGYEQYF. CDR3 sequence (DNA): TGTGCCAGCAGCTGGGTTGGTAGCGGGAGAGGGGGATACGAGCAGTACTTC. Full variable domain (rest looked up from reference TRBV2 and TRBJ2-7): EPEVTQTPSHQVTQMGQEVILRCVPISNHLYFYWYRQILGQKVEFLVSFYNNEISEKSEIFDDQFSVERPDGSNFTLKIRSTKLEDSAMYFCASSWVGSGRGGYEQYFGPGTRLTVT.

This clone turned up a few times. The chain combines TRBV6-5 with TRBJ1-5; 11 bases align to TRBD1. Trimming removed 4 bases from V and 6 bases from J; junction bases left unmatched: 8. The CDR3 sequence is 16 residues long. Germline V lookup: CDR1 MNHEY, CDR2 SVGAGI. The DNA of the CDR3 is TGTGCCAGCAGTTTACCGGGACAGGGGGAAAGTCAGCCCCAGCATTTT. Protein product: CASSLPGQGESQPQHF.

The V and J genes are TRBV7-8 and TRBJ2-3, with 9 positions matching TRBD2. J gave up 4 bases and V 3 bases, and 8 bases lay outside the gene matches. Germline V gene data show CDR1 as SGHVS and CDR2 as FQNEAQ. This CDR3 is 16 amino acids long. Written as DNA, the CDR3 is TGTGCCAGCAGCTTTCCAGCGGGAGGTAGCGCAGATACGCAGTATTTT. Translation: CASSFPAGGSADTQYF.

The chain joins TRBV5-1 to TRBJ2-3, with D possibly being TRBD1 (6 bases). In germline, CDR1 is SGHRS, CDR2 YFSETQ. This CDR3 has 17 amino acids. Trimming removed 4 bases from V and 0 bases from J, with 18 bases in between. CDR3 sequence: CASSLVRGRDSTDTQYF. The DNA for the CDR3 is TGCGCCAGCAGCCTGGTCAGGGGCCGAGACAGCACAGATACGCAGTATTTT.

The chain has TRBV18 and TRBJ2-2; 7 nucleotides line up with TRBD1. The CDR3 loop spans 15 amino acids. The V and J ends lost 3 bases and 2 bases, in that order; junction bases with no gene match: 3. Germline lookup yields CDR1 KGHSH and CDR2 LQKENI. The CDR3: CASSPGQRNTGELFF. CDR3 sequence (DNA): TGTGCCAGCTCACCGGGACAGAGAAACACCGGGGAGCTGTTTTTT.

The CDR3 DNA sequence: TGTGCCAGCAGCCGCAACCCGGGTGGGGAAAAACTGTTTTTT. It codes for CASSRNPGGEKLFF. The gene calls are TRBV7-2 and TRBJ1-4; no definite D call. The germline V gene has CDR1 SGHTA and CDR2 FQGNSA. The CDR3 is 14 residues long. V was shortened by 5 bases and J by 8 bases, with 15 bases between the two germline ends.

The J gene is TRBJ2-3, the V gene TRBV2, with a tentative D call TRBD2 (6 bases). The CDR3 sequence is 15 residues long. The ends were cut back, 4 bases at V and 0 bases at J, with 11 bases in the middle. CDR1 and CDR2 (germline): SNHLY, FYNNEI. DNA for the CDR3: TGTGCCAGCAGTGCGGAGAGCGGGAGCACAGATACGCAGTATTTT. This gives the protein CASSAESGSTDTQYF.

This chain joins TRBV5-1 and TRBJ2-5, with 8 bases identical to TRBD2. In germline, CDR1 is SGHRS, CDR2 YFSETQ. V shed 5 bases and J 1 base; nucleotides not matched to a gene: 7. This CDR3 spans 15 amino acids. CDR3 residues: CASSSAGVGQETQYF. The CDR3 nucleotides read TGCGCCAGCAGTTCAGCGGGAGTTGGCCAAGAGACCCAGTACTTC. The whole variable domain, filled in from reference TRBV5-1 and TRBJ2-5, reads KAGVTQTPRYLIKTRGQQVTLSCSPISGHRSVSWYQQTPGQGLQFLFEYFSETQRNKGNFPGRFSGRQFSNSRSEMNVSTLELGDSALYLCASSSAGVGQETQYFGPGTRLLVL.

This clone was recorded only once. The V call is TRBV25-1, the J call TRBJ2-4; 9 nucleotides align to TRBD2. V shed 4 bases and J 3 bases; nucleotides not matched to a gene: 4. CDR1 is MGHDK, CDR2 SYGVNS, per germline. The CDR3 covers 15 residues. In DNA, the CDR3 is TGTGCCAGCAGTGTAGCGGGAGTCGGCAAAAACATTCAGTACTTC. This translates into CASSVAGVGKNIQYF.

The chain employs TRBV6-5 and TRBJ1-2; D might be TRBD1 (5 bases). V shed 8 bases and J shed 4 bases, with 17 bases lying between them. CDR3 length: 14 residues. Germline-derived CDR1 and CDR2 are MNHEY and SVGAGI. CDR3 nucleotides: TGTGCCAGCTCTTCGGTTGGGGGGGGCTATGGCTACACCTTC. This codes for CASSSVGGGYGYTF.

In this sample, this clone turned up once. The CDR3 region is CASSIPGSGYEQYF. CDR3 DNA: TGTGCCAGTAGTATCCCCGGGAGCGGGTACGAGCAGTACTTC. The chain recombines TRBV19 with TRBJ2-7; D is perhaps TRBD2 (6 bases). CDR1 LNHDA and CDR2 SQIVND come from the germline V gene (reference sequence). This CDR3 region has 14 residues. With 3 bases removed from V and 4 bases from J, the gap between germline ends came to 13 bases.

This chain links TRBV5-6 with TRBJ2-5, with 8 positions matching TRBD2. Germline loops: CDR1 SGHDT, CDR2 YYEEEE. This CDR3 has 16 residues. Losses at the gene ends were 0 bases for V and 2 bases for J; bases not matched to a gene: 6. The CDR3, as DNA: TGTGCCAGCAGCTTGGATGGCGGGAGGAGGCAAGAGACCCAGTACTTC. Its translation is CASSLDGGRRQETQYF.

This clone was observed once. The chain links TRBV2 to TRBJ2-7, with D unresolved. V lost 7 bases to trimming and J lost 2 bases, with 18 bases between them. Germline V gene lookup returns CDR1 SNHLY and CDR2 FYNNEI. The CDR3 is made up of 15 amino acids. CDR3 amino acids: CASTPPQRNTYEQYF. CDR3 DNA: TGTGCCAGCACACCCCCCCAGCGCAACACCTACGAGCAGTACTTC.

This clone was recorded only once. The chain uses TRBV5-1 and TRBJ2-5; 9 bases map to TRBD1. Germline CDR1 SGHRS, CDR2 YFSETQ. V was pared by 0 bases and J by 2 bases, with 5 bases of the junction left unmatched. The CDR3 loop spans 16 amino acids. DNA for the CDR3: TGCGCCAGCAGCTTGGGACCGACAGGGGGTCAAGAGACCCAGTACTTC. Its protein is CASSLGPTGGQETQYF.

This clone turned up a few times. This chain connects TRBV18 to TRBJ2-5; 9 nucleotides line up with TRBD2. The germline V gene has CDR1 KGHSH and CDR2 LQKENI. This CDR3 is 14 amino acids long. V lost 3 bases and J lost 3; bases outside the gene matches: 2. The CDR3 bases are TGTGCCAGCTCACCTGTAGCGGGAGAAGAGACCCAGTACTTC. This codes for CASSPVAGEETQYF.

V usage is TRBV7-9 and J usage is TRBJ2-5; TRBD1 aligns across 8 bases. The CDR3 is made up of 17 amino acids. With 1 base clipped from V and 4 bases from J, the junction kept 11 bases outside the gene matches. Germline V gene sequence: CDR1 SEHNR, CDR2 FQNEAQ (reference sequence). CDR3 bases: TGTGCCAGCAGCTTAGACGGACAGGGTTTCGTCGTAGAGACCCAGTACTTC. Its translation: CASSLDGQGFVVETQYF.

This clone showed up just a few times. A read error may produce the germline difference seen at one junction end. The chain joins TRBV6-1 to TRBJ2-7, with D possibly being TRBD1 (6 bases). This CDR3 comprises 13 residues. CDR1 is MNHNS and CDR2 is SASEGT in the germline V gene. Here the CDR3 reads CASRQPQGYQQYF. In DNA, the CDR3 is TGTGCCAGCAGGCAACCACAGGGCTACCAGCAGTACTTC.

V gene TRBV7-9 combines with J gene TRBJ1-1; a weak D match, TRBD1 (6 bases). CDR1 and CDR2 (germline): SEHNR, FQNEAQ (reference sequence). This CDR3 contains 18 residues. V was trimmed by 2 bases and J by 1 base, leaving 20 bases between them. The CDR3 spells CASSLWLTGSGRNTEAFF. CDR3 sequence (DNA): TGTGCCAGCAGCTTATGGCTCACAGGGTCTGGGAGGAACACTGAAGCTTTCTTT.

The chain is built from TRBV2 and TRBJ1-2; D uncertain. The germline CDR1 and CDR2 sequences are SNHLY and FYNNEI. V lost 4 bases, J lost 4 bases, and 19 bases lay in between. The CDR3 is 16 residues long. The CDR3 nucleotides are TGTGCCAGCAGTGTAAGGCCTCTTACAGATATCTATGGCTACACCTTC. Residues: CASSVRPLTDIYGYTF.